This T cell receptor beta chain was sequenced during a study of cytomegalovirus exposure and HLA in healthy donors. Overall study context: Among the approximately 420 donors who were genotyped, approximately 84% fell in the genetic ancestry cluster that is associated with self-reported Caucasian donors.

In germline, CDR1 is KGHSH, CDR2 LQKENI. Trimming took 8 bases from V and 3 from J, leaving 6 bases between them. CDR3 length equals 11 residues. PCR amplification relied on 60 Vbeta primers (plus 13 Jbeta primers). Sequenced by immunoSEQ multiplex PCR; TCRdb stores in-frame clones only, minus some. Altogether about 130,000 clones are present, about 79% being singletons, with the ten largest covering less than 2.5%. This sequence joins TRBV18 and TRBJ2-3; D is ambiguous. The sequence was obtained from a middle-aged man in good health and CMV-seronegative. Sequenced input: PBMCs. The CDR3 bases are TGTGCCAGCCTTGAGACAGATACGCAGTATTTT. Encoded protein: CASLETDTQYF. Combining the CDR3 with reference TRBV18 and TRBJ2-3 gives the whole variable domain NAGVMQNPRHLVRRRGQEARLRCSPMKGHSHVYWYRQLPEEGLKFMVYLQKENIIDESGMPKERFSAEFPKEGPSILRIQQVVRGDSAAYFCASLETDTQYFGPGTRLTVL.